The 16 T cell receptor beta chains reported below all come from one sample, sequenced in a study of CD8 T cells in ankylosing spondylitis. From the 5' RACE reads, TCRdb called clonotypes with MiXCR, one entry per CDR3 protein. Of 250,000 to 350,000 distinct CDR3 sequences in the sample, about 19% were seen once. Sequenced input: blood, either unsorted or a sorted T cell fraction (not recorded which). Source of these receptors: a male donor with ankylosing spondylitis or in good health (not recorded which).

The chain carries TRBV5-1 and TRBJ2-5; 13 bases line up with TRBD2. Trimming removed 6 bases from V and 5 bases from J; junction bases left unmatched: 4. This CDR3 comprises 14 residues. CDR1 is SGHRS, CDR2 YFSETQ, per germline. The CDR3: CASKLAGGPETQYF. The CDR3 nucleotides are TGCGCCAGCAAACTAGCGGGAGGGCCGGAGACCCAGTACTTC.

This clonotype appeared a few times. This sequence joins TRBV12-3 or TRBV12-4 and TRBJ2-1; D is perhaps TRBD1 (6 bases). This CDR3 has 14 residues. Trimming left V 1 base short and J 14 bases short, with 18 bases between. The CDR3 DNA sequence: TGTGCCAGCAGTTTAGGTCGGGGTGGCAGGGGTGAGTTCTTC. Residues: CASSLGRGGRGEFF.

This clonotype has at least ten counts. The chain carries TRBV20-1 and TRBJ1-1, with D uncertain. The germline V gene encodes CDR1 DFQATT and CDR2 SNEGSKA (reference sequence). The V end was cut by 0 bases, the J end by 3 bases, with 11 bases between. This CDR3 comprises 14 residues. The chain's CDR3 is CSAREGYGDTEAFF. In DNA form, the CDR3 reads TGCAGTGCTAGAGAGGGCTACGGGGACACTGAAGCTTTCTTT.

This rearrangement joins TRBV5-6 to TRBJ2-7, with a weak D call TRBD1 (6 bases). This CDR3 spans 11 amino acids. Germline values: CDR1 SGHDT, CDR2 YYEEEE. CDR3 DNA sequence: TGTGCCAGCAGCAGGGGGAGCGAGCGGTACGTC. It yields the protein CASSRGSERYV.

This clonotype appeared a few times. The rearrangement links TRBV3-1 to TRBJ2-5; no clear D. The CDR3 length is 15 residues. Per germline, CDR1 LGHDT and CDR2 YNNKEL (reference sequence). The germline V and J ends were trimmed by 6 bases and 0 bases, with 14 bases remaining between them. The CDR3 loop is CASRLQRYYQETQYF. In nucleotides, the CDR3 is TGTGCCAGCAGACTTCAAAGGTACTACCAAGAGACCCAGTACTTC.

This clonotype was picked up a small number of times. The rearrangement joins TRBV27 to TRBJ2-1; TRBD2 is a possible D gene (5 bases). This CDR3 region has 16 residues. Germline CDR1 MNHEY, CDR2 SMNVEV (reference sequence). The ends were cut back, 5 bases at V and 8 bases at J, with 22 bases in the middle. As DNA, the CDR3 is TGTGCCAGCAGTCCCCTTGGACTGCCGTTTGGGCATGAGCAGTTCTTC. It codes for CASSPLGLPFGHEQFF.

This clonotype was seen more than once but under ten times. This chain joins TRBV6-1 and TRBJ2-2; D is possibly TRBD1 or TRBD2 (5 bases each). The CDR3 loop spans 16 amino acids. Trimming took off 4 bases at V and 0 bases at J, with 12 bases between the two ends. Germline V gene sequence: CDR1 MNHNS, CDR2 SASEGT. The CDR3, as DNA: TGTGCCAGCAGTGGGGCCGGGACGGCGAACACCGGGGAGCTGTTTTTT. Residues: CASSGAGTANTGELFF.

V gene TRBV7-8 combines with J gene TRBJ2-7, with 8 bases aligning to TRBD1. J gave up 3 bases and V 1 base, and 5 bases lay outside the gene matches. CDR1 is SGHVS and CDR2 is FQNEAQ in the germline V gene. This CDR3 region has 15 residues. The CDR3 DNA reads as TGTGCCAGCAGCTTAGGGGCAGGACAGGGCTACGAGCAGTACGTC. This translates into CASSLGAGQGYEQYV.

In its sample, this clonotype was seen a few times. J is TRBJ1-1 and V is TRBV10-3, with D possibly being TRBD1 (5 bases). Deletions cut 0 bases from V and 5 bases from J, with 13 bases between. The CDR3 is made up of 15 amino acids. Germline lookup yields CDR1 ENHRY and CDR2 SYGVKD. The CDR3 spells CAISESGERRTEAFF. CDR3 nucleotide sequence: TGTGCCATCAGTGAGTCGGGGGAAAGGAGGACTGAAGCTTTCTTT.

J is TRBJ2-2 and V is TRBV12-3 or TRBV12-4, with D perhaps matching TRBD2 (6 bases). V was cut by 4 bases and J by 5 bases, with 14 bases left in between. The CDR3 extends over 15 amino acids. Here the CDR3 DNA reads TGTGCCAGCAGTTCGGGACTCGGGGGAACCGGGGAGCTGTTTTTT. Translated: CASSSGLGGTGELFF.

The rearrangement joins TRBV6-1 to TRBJ2-2; 7 bases match TRBD2. Germline CDR1 is MNHNS and CDR2 is SASEGT. Trimming took 10 bases from V and 6 from J; bases not matched to a gene: 14. The CDR3 consists of 15 residues. The CDR3 bases are TGTGCCATTTCCCTCATGGGGGGGAGGCCCGGGGAGCTGTTTTTT. It specifies CAISLMGGRPGELFF.

This clonotype was counted at least ten times. J is TRBJ1-5 and V is TRBV20-1; TRBD1 might be the D (5 bases). V shed 0 bases and J shed 3 bases, with 12 bases lying between them. CDR3 size: 15 residues. CDR1 is DFQATT, CDR2 SNEGSKA, per germline (reference sequence). As DNA, the CDR3 is TGCAGTGCTAGAGAAAACGGGGGGAACAATCAGCCCCAGCATTTT. This gives the protein CSARENGGNNQPQHF.

This clonotype was seen only a few times. The rearrangement uses TRBV3-1 and TRBJ2-2; no definite D call. V was clipped by 0 bases and J by 1 base, with 0 bases between them. Germline assignment: CDR1 LGHDT and CDR2 YNNKEL (reference sequence). This CDR3 is 13 amino acids long. CDR3 nucleotide sequence: TGTGCCAGCAGCCAAGAGAACACCGGGGAGCTGTTTTTT. Protein sequence: CASSQENTGELFF.

The chain has TRBV12-3 or TRBV12-4 and TRBJ2-3; 7 bases are shared with TRBD1. The trim removed 1 base at V and 3 bases at J, leaving 4 bases unmatched. The CDR3 contains 15 residues. The chain's CDR3 is CASSLGIQGTDTQYF. CDR3 coding DNA: TGTGCCAGCAGTTTAGGGATACAGGGGACAGATACGCAGTATTTT.

This clonotype was picked up a small number of times. The J gene is TRBJ2-5, the V gene TRBV20-1; a weak D match, TRBD1 (5 bases). CDR1 and CDR2 (germline): DFQATT, SNEGSKA (reference sequence). V lost 0 bases to trimming and J lost 4 bases, with 18 bases between them. The CDR3 sequence is 16 residues long. CDR3 in amino acids: CSARDRAGNLGETQYF. DNA of the CDR3: TGCAGTGCTAGAGACAGGGCCGGCAATCTTGGAGAGACCCAGTACTTC.

This sequence joins TRBV20-1 and TRBJ2-3, with 10 bases lining up with TRBD1. CDR3 size: 15 residues. Looked up from germline, CDR1 is DFQATT and CDR2 is SNEGSKA (reference sequence). J lost 4 bases, V lost 3 bases, and 7 bases had no gene match. DNA of the CDR3: TGCAGTGCTAGGGGGTTGGGACAGGGGCCAGATACGCAGTATTTT. This translates into CSARGLGQGPDTQYF.